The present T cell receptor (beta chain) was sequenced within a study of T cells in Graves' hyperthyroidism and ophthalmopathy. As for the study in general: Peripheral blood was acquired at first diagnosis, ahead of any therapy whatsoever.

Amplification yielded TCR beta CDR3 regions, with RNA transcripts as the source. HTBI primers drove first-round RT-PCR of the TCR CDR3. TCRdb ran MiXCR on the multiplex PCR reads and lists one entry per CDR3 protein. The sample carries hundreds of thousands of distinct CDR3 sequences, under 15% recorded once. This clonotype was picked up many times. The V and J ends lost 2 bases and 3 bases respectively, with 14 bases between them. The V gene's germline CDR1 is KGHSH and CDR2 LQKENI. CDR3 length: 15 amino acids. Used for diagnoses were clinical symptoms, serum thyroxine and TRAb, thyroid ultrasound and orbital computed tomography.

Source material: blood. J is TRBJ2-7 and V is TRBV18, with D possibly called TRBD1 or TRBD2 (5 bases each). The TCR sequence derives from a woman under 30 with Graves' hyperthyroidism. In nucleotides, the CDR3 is TGTGCCAGCTCACCATTCGGGACGGAGAGCTACGAGCAGTACTTC. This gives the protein CASSPFGTESYEQYF. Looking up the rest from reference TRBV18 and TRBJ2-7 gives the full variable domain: NAGVMQNPRHLVRRRGQEARLRCSPMKGHSHVYWYRQLPEEGLKFMVYLQKENIIDESGMPKERFSAEFPKEGPSILRIQQVVRGDSAAYFCASSPFGTESYEQYFGPGTRLTVT.